These T cell receptor beta chains were read from a single sample in a study of metastatic and nonmetastatic thyroid tumors. TCRdb re-analyzed the PCR reads through MiXCR. The table includes roughly 3,800 clones, 33% detected once. Sequencing input: adjacent normal tissue. The receptors stem from a female donor with papillary thyroid cancer or a benign thyroid nodule (not recorded which). Some clones in this sample may be carry-over from other donors' samples. Each CDR3 is given with its conserved first and last residue. Fields, in order: CDR3 DNA, CDR3 protein, J gene, D gene, clone size, V gene. A D gene is named only where the DNA matches it firmly. Some rows have no size entry. The others give once, few or many, or a class for an expanded clone.

CDR3nt: TGTGCCAGCCGTACAGAGTTTTATAATTCACCCCTCCACTTT
CDR3aa: CASRTEFYNSPLHF
j_gene: TRBJ1-6
d_gene: -
abundance: large
v_gene: TRBV2

CDR3nt: TGCGCCAGCAGCTCATATGGCCGGAGGGCCCCGAGGTCCTACGAGCAGTACTTC
CDR3aa: CASSSYGRRAPRSYEQYF
j_gene: TRBJ2-7
d_gene: -
abundance: -
v_gene: TRBV5-1

CDR3nt: TGTGCCAGCTCCCTAGGACAAGTTGGGTACGAGCAGTACTTC
CDR3aa: CASSLGQVGYEQYF
j_gene: TRBJ2-7
d_gene: -
abundance: -
v_gene: TRBV6-1

CDR3nt: TGTGCCAGCAGTTTCGGCTCCACTGAAGCTTTCTTT
CDR3aa: CASSFGSTEAFF
j_gene: TRBJ1-1
d_gene: -
abundance: many
v_gene: TRBV12-3/TRBV12-4

CDR3nt: TGTGCCAGCAGTCCCGACAGGAACTATGGCTACACCTTC
CDR3aa: CASSPDRNYGYTF
j_gene: TRBJ1-2
d_gene: -
abundance: few
v_gene: TRBV6-1

CDR3nt: TGTGCCAGTAGCAAAAGATCCTACTACGAGCAGTACTTC
CDR3aa: CASSKRSYYEQYF
j_gene: TRBJ2-7
d_gene: -
abundance: few
v_gene: TRBV19

CDR3nt: TGTGCCAGCAGTGAGAGTAACTATGGCTACACCTTC
CDR3aa: CASSESNYGYTF
j_gene: TRBJ1-2
d_gene: -
abundance: many
v_gene: TRBV6-1

CDR3nt: TGTGCCAGCAGTGGGGGACCGAGCGGAAAGTACGAGCAGTACTTC
CDR3aa: CASSGGPSGKYEQYF
j_gene: TRBJ2-7
d_gene: -
abundance: few
v_gene: TRBV25-1

CDR3nt: TGCGCCAGCAGGGAGGGAAGCTCCTACGAGCAGTACTTC
CDR3aa: CASREGSSYEQYF
j_gene: TRBJ2-7
d_gene: -
abundance: -
v_gene: TRBV5-1

CDR3nt: TGCAGCGTTGAGAGGACAGGGGCCACCGGGGAGCTGTTTTTT
CDR3aa: CSVERTGATGELFF
j_gene: TRBJ2-2
d_gene: TRBD1
abundance: -
v_gene: TRBV29-1

CDR3nt: TGTGCCAGCAGTACCGGGACTATCGGGCCAGCCGCCTACAATTATCAGTTCTTC
CDR3aa: CASSTGTIGPAAYNYQFF
j_gene: TRBJ2-1
d_gene: TRBD2
abundance: -
v_gene: TRBV6-1

CDR3nt: TGTGCCAGCAGCCAGGGACAGCTCGCAGATACGCAGTATTTT
CDR3aa: CASSQGQLADTQYF
j_gene: TRBJ2-3
d_gene: TRBD1
abundance: -
v_gene: TRBV12-3/TRBV12-4

CDR3nt: TGTGCCAGCAGCCTTCAACTAGCGGGAGATTACAATGAGCAGTTCTTC
CDR3aa: CASSLQLAGDYNEQFF
j_gene: TRBJ2-1
d_gene: TRBD2
abundance: large
v_gene: TRBV11-2

CDR3nt: TGTGCCAGCAGTTCGGGACGGTTAGGTGGCACAGATACGCAGTATTTT
CDR3aa: CASSSGRLGGTDTQYF
j_gene: TRBJ2-3
d_gene: -
abundance: -
v_gene: TRBV11-2

CDR3nt: TGTGCCAGCAGCTTGACTAGCGGAGAGACAGATACGCAGTATTTT
CDR3aa: CASSLTSGETDTQYF
j_gene: TRBJ2-3
d_gene: TRBD2
abundance: once
v_gene: TRBV7-3

CDR3nt: TGCGCCAGCAGCTCTCAGGAATATGGCTACACCTTC
CDR3aa: CASSSQEYGYTF
j_gene: TRBJ1-2
d_gene: -
abundance: -
v_gene: TRBV7-2

CDR3nt: TGTGCCAGCAGGCTAGCGGGAGGGCCTCACGAGCAGTACTTC
CDR3aa: CASRLAGGPHEQYF
j_gene: TRBJ2-7
d_gene: TRBD2
abundance: few
v_gene: TRBV6-1

CDR3nt: TGCAGTGCGGTTAGACAGGGAGAATTGAATCAGCCCCAGCATTTT
CDR3aa: CSAVRQGELNQPQHF
j_gene: TRBJ1-5
d_gene: TRBD1
abundance: -
v_gene: TRBV20-1

CDR3nt: TGTGCCAACAGTCCGACAGGGGGCGCGGTCGGTGGGACTGAAGCTTTCTTT
CDR3aa: CANSPTGGAVGGTEAFF
j_gene: TRBJ1-1
d_gene: TRBD1
abundance: few
v_gene: TRBV12-3/TRBV12-4

CDR3nt: TGTGCCAGCAGTTTCCGACAGGAGAGCTCCTATAATTCACCCCTCCACTTT
CDR3aa: CASSFRQESSYNSPLHF
j_gene: TRBJ1-6
d_gene: -
abundance: -
v_gene: TRBV6-5